Below, 22 T cell receptor beta chains from the same sample are listed, as sequenced in a study of blood T cell repertoires in COVID-19. Assay used: immunoSEQ multiplex PCR; TCRdb lists only in-frame clones, some missing. The repertoire holds over 40,000 clones, about nine tenths seen once, with around 12% in the top ten. Sample: peripheral blood. Every receptor here comes from a human donor in a cohort sampled during active COVID-19.

This clone is classed as medium-sized. The chain links TRBV9 to TRBJ2-7; D is possibly TRBD2 (5 bases). In germline, CDR1 is SGDLS, CDR2 YYNGEE. The CDR3 is 14 amino acids. V gave up 4 bases and J gave up 0 bases, with 11 bases separating them. The CDR3 DNA is TGTGCCAGCAGCCCCAGCGGCTTCTCCTACGAGCAGTACTTC. Protein: CASSPSGFSYEQYF.

The chain links TRBV6-4 to TRBJ2-7; D perhaps matches TRBD1 (6 bases). V was cut by 3 bases and J by 3 bases, with 9 bases left in between. CDR3 length equals 13 residues. From germline, CDR1 is MRHNA and CDR2 SNTAGT. The DNA for the CDR3 is TGTGCCAGCAGTGAGGGGGACAACTACGAGCAGTACTTC. Amino acid sequence: CASSEGDNYEQYF.

The rearrangement uses TRBV28 and TRBJ2-7; D call uncertain. Germline CDR1 reads MDHEN; CDR2 reads SYDVKM. V shed 7 bases and J shed 7 bases, with 20 bases lying between them. The CDR3 sequence is 14 residues long. The CDR3 bases are TGTGCCAGCAACGGCAGGCCGGTAGGTCGGGAGCAGTACTTC. Residues: CASNGRPVGREQYF.

The chain joins TRBV20-1 to TRBJ2-7; D gene ambiguous. V lost 0 bases to trimming and J lost 6 bases, with 6 bases between them. The V gene's germline CDR1 is DFQATT and CDR2 SNEGSKA (reference sequence). The CDR3 is made up of 11 amino acids. CDR3 sequence (DNA): TGCAGTGCTAGAGAGAACAGCGAGCAGTACTTC. Amino acid sequence: CSARENSEQYF.

The chain is built from TRBV5-1 and TRBJ1-3, with 7 positions matching TRBD1. J gave up 0 bases and V 4 bases, and 10 bases lay outside the gene matches. Germline V CDR1 and CDR2: SGHRS, YFSETQ. The CDR3 runs to 17 residues. CDR3 nucleotides: TGCGCCAGCAGCCCCCGACAGGGTTTAAGCTCTGGAAACACCATATATTTT. As protein: CASSPRQGLSSGNTIYF.

The genes are TRBV6-2 or TRBV6-3 and TRBJ2-3; 8 nucleotides line up with TRBD2. The CDR3 extends over 18 amino acids. V shed 5 bases and J 2 bases; nucleotides not matched to a gene: 15. Germline V gives CDR1 MNHEY, CDR2 SVGEGT. The CDR3 region has the DNA TGTGCCAGCAGTCGCCTACCGAGGGCTAGCGGGTTCACAGATACGCAGTATTTT. Translated, it gives CASSRLPRASGFTDTQYF.

The chain links TRBV24-1 to TRBJ2-5; TRBD2 matches at 7 bases. J gave up 4 bases and V 4 bases, and 8 bases lay outside the gene matches. The germline V gene encodes CDR1 KGHDR and CDR2 SFDVKD. The CDR3 has 15 amino acids. CDR3 loop: CATSDVGRGGETQYF. CDR3 nucleotide sequence: TGTGCCACCAGTGACGTGGGGAGGGGCGGAGAGACCCAGTACTTC.

J is TRBJ1-3 and V is TRBV9; a possible D gene is TRBD1 (6 bases). Deletions cut 3 bases from V and 0 bases from J, with 16 bases between. The germline V gene has CDR1 SGDLS and CDR2 YYNGEE. CDR3 length: 17 amino acids. Here the CDR3 reads CASSAGAQGTSGNTIYF. Written as DNA, the CDR3 is TGTGCCAGCAGCGCTGGGGCACAGGGAACCTCTGGAAACACCATATATTTT. Filled out from reference TRBV9 and TRBJ1-3, the complete variable domain reads DSGVTQTPKHLITATGQRVTLRCSPRSGDLSVYWYQQSLDQGLQFLIQYYNGEERAKGNILERFSAQQFPDLHSELNLSSLELGDSALYFCASSAGAQGTSGNTIYFGEGSWLTVV.

This clone was observed a few times. V usage is TRBV4-3 and J usage is TRBJ2-2; TRBD1 is a possible D gene (6 bases). CDR3 size: 18 residues. V lost 0 bases and J lost 2, with 16 bases in between. The germline CDR1 and CDR2 sequences are LGHNA and YSLEER. In DNA, the CDR3 is TGCGCCAGCAGCCAAGATTTGGTAACAGGGAGTAACACCGGGGAGCTGTTTTTT. Translation gives CASSQDLVTGSNTGELFF.

J is TRBJ2-7 and V is TRBV6-2 or TRBV6-3; TRBD1 matches 10 bases. The CDR3 is 17 residues long. From germline, CDR1 is MNHEY and CDR2 SVGEGT. Trimming removed 2 bases from V and 6 bases from J; junction bases left unmatched: 13. CDR3 in amino acids: CASSYTRQGAFFAEQYF. The CDR3 coding sequence is TGTGCCAGCAGTTACACTAGACAGGGGGCTTTTTTTGCCGAGCAGTACTTC.

This clone was seen only a few times. The chain uses TRBV6-5 and TRBJ1-5, with 10 bases matching TRBD1. CDR3 length: 15 residues. CDR1 and CDR2 (germline): MNHEY, SVGAGI. The trim removed 8 bases at V and 6 bases at J, leaving 10 bases unmatched. CDR3 in DNA: TGTGCCAGCGGGGAGGGACAGGGGTTATTTCAGCCCCAGCATTTT. It translates to CASGEGQGLFQPQHF.

The chain carries TRBV29-1 and TRBJ2-3, with D tentatively TRBD1 (5 bases). Germline V CDR1 and CDR2: SQVTM, ANQGSEA. V lost 5 bases and J 0 bases, leaving 12 bases between the germline ends. CDR3 length: 14 residues. In nucleotides, the CDR3 is TGCAGCGTTCGGCAGGGCTCTAGCACAGATACGCAGTATTTT. Translated, it gives CSVRQGSSTDTQYF.

This clone has only one observation. The chain employs TRBV15 and TRBJ2-4; 7 bases match TRBD1. The CDR3 consists of 16 residues. With V trimmed by 5 bases and J by 3 bases, 10 bases remained unmatched. Germline lookup yields CDR1 LNHNV and CDR2 YYDKDF (reference sequence). CDR3 sequence: CATSQPRGYGKNIQYF. The CDR3 DNA is TGTGCCACCAGCCAACCCAGGGGGTATGGCAAAAACATTCAGTACTTC.

The rearrangement joins TRBV5-4 to TRBJ2-1; 8 nucleotides agree with TRBD2. V trimming: 2 bases; J trimming: 7 bases; junction bases outside the gene matches: 14. There are 17 residues in the CDR3. Germline V gene lookup returns CDR1 SGHNT and CDR2 YYREEE (reference sequence). CDR3 in DNA: TGTGCCAGCAGCTTTTCCGCCGGGACTAGGCCCTCGAATGAGCAGTTCTTC. Amino acid sequence: CASSFSAGTRPSNEQFF. The variable domain in full, completed from reference TRBV5-4 and TRBJ2-1, reads ETGVTQSPTHLIKTRGQQVTLRCSSQSGHNTVSWYQQALGQGPQFIFQYYREEENGRGNFPPRFSGLQFPNYSSELNVNALELDDSALYLCASSFSAGTRPSNEQFFGPGTRLTVL.

V gene TRBV6-2 or TRBV6-3 combines with J gene TRBJ1-2; D gene unclear. V lost 2 bases to trimming and J lost 7 bases, with 14 bases between them. The CDR3 sequence is 14 residues long. In germline, CDR1 is MNHEY, CDR2 SVGEGT. The CDR3 is CASSYAGLTGGYTF. The CDR3 nucleotides are TGTGCCAGCAGTTACGCGGGCCTAACGGGTGGCTACACCTTC.

J is TRBJ1-4 and V is TRBV10-3, with no clear D. This CDR3 is 13 amino acids long. CDR1 ENHRY and CDR2 SYGVKD come from the germline V gene. V gave up 5 bases and J gave up 5 bases, with 9 bases separating them. Here the CDR3 DNA reads TGTGCCATCAGTAACCGGGGAAATGAAAAACTGTTTTTT. Its protein product is CAISNRGNEKLFF.

The chain employs TRBV6-2 or TRBV6-3 and TRBJ1-4; 7 bases agree with TRBD1. The CDR3 spans 16 residues. From germline, CDR1 is MNHEY and CDR2 SVGEGT. V lost 2 bases, J lost 8 bases, and 11 bases stayed unmatched. For the CDR3, the DNA is TGTGCCAGCAGTTACGGGGACAGTCGTTCTCGGGAAAAACTGTTTTTT. Encoded protein: CASSYGDSRSREKLFF.

The chain employs TRBV27 and TRBJ2-7; D possibly corresponds to TRBD2 (5 bases). This CDR3 is built from 13 residues. CDR1 is MNHEY and CDR2 is SMNVEV in the germline V gene (reference sequence). Trimming removed 5 bases from V and 1 base from J, with 9 bases in between. As DNA, the CDR3 is TGTGCCAGCAGTAAAAGGAGGTCCTACGAGCAGTACTTC. Amino acids: CASSKRRSYEQYF.

V and J are TRBV11-2 and TRBJ2-7, with D perhaps TRBD2 (5 bases). V dropped 5 bases and J dropped 3 bases, with 8 bases sitting between them. This CDR3 is built from 12 residues. Germline V CDR1 and CDR2: SGHAT, FQNNGV. As DNA, the CDR3 is TGTGCCAGCAGCAGTAGCGACTACGAGCAGTACTTC. Encoded protein: CASSSSDYEQYF.

V usage is TRBV7-9 and J usage is TRBJ1-3; D possibly corresponds to TRBD1 (5 bases). V was shortened by 3 bases and J by 0 bases, with 9 bases between the two germline ends. Germline V gene data show CDR1 as SEHNR and CDR2 as FQNEAQ (reference sequence). This CDR3 is 15 amino acids long. The CDR3 protein is CASSFRVISGNTIYF. CDR3 sequence (DNA): TGTGCCAGCAGCTTCAGGGTGATCTCTGGAAACACCATATATTTT.

The chain has TRBV27 and TRBJ2-5; maybe TRBD2 (5 bases). V lost 7 bases and J 3 bases, leaving 18 bases between the germline ends. The CDR3 has 15 residues. Germline V gene sequence: CDR1 MNHEY, CDR2 SMNVEV (reference sequence). For the CDR3, the DNA is TGTGCCAGCACCACCTGGGGAGCAGCTAAAGAGACCCAGTACTTC. It is translated as CASTTWGAAKETQYF.

The chain has TRBV9 and TRBJ2-3, with a weak D call TRBD2 (5 bases). V gave up 3 bases and J gave up 4 bases, with 15 bases separating them. The CDR3 covers 15 residues. Germline-derived CDR1 and CDR2 are SGDLS and YYNGEE. CDR3 nucleotide sequence: TGTGCCAGCAGCGACCAGGCGGGCCTCCCAGATACGCAGTATTTT. Translated, it gives CASSDQAGLPDTQYF.